The next 18 T cell receptor beta chains were all read from a single sample in a study of T cells in Graves' hyperthyroidism and ophthalmopathy (dated by TCRdb to the late 2010s). The receptor library was made with multiplex PCR. Sequencing was carried out with an Illumina HiSeq 2000. The TCR beta CDR3 regions were amplified from RNA transcripts. A first-round RT-PCR of the TCR CDR3 used the HTBI primer set with the Qiagen OneStep RT-PCR kit. The public reads were reanalyzed by TCRdb: fastp trimming at Q25, MiXCR alignment, in-frame beta chains only. Rows are unified per CDR3 protein, each entry keeping the most common DNA and genes. For this sample there are approximately 560,000 distinct CDR3 sequences; approximately 15% appear just once. The ten largest make up under 8% of the sample. The sequenced material came from blood. The receptors come from a woman aged 25 to 39 with Graves' hyperthyroidism.

This clonotype has ten or more counts. The chain uses TRBV11-2 and TRBJ2-3; D is ambiguous. The V gene lost 2 bases and the J gene lost 3 bases, with 6 bases spanning the gap. Germline assignment: CDR1 SGHAT and CDR2 FQNNGV. The CDR3 totals 13 residues. The CDR3 spells CASSLLQTDTQYF. The DNA for the CDR3 is TGTGCCAGCAGCTTATTGCAGACAGATACGCAGTATTTT.

This clonotype has more than one count but fewer than ten. At one of its ends the junction is not consistent with the germline gene, which may arise from a read error. The V call is TRBV20-1, the J call TRBJ2-1; TRBD1 aligns across 7 bases. From germline, CDR1 is DFQATT and CDR2 SNEGSKA (reference sequence). The CDR3 has 15 amino acids. CDR3 nucleotides: TGCAGTGCTGGCGACGGACAGGTTATCAACAATGAGCAGCTCTTC. The encoded protein is CSAGDGQVINNEQLF.

This clonotype was observed at least ten times. This sequence joins TRBV20-1 and TRBJ2-3, with TRBD2 matching over 10 bases. Trimming removed 6 bases from V and 0 bases from J; junction bases left unmatched: 6. Germline CDR1 DFQATT, CDR2 SNEGSKA (reference sequence). This CDR3 is built from 15 residues. The CDR3 DNA sequence: TGCAGTGCCCTAGCGGGAGCAACGAGCACAGATACGCAGTATTTT. It specifies CSALAGATSTDTQYF.

This clonotype was recorded a few times. The J gene is TRBJ2-1, the V gene TRBV6-2 or TRBV6-3; 9 bases line up with TRBD1. J lost 10 bases, V lost 6 bases, and 10 bases had no gene match. CDR3 length: 14 residues. Germline CDR1 and CDR2: MNHEY and SVGEGT. For the CDR3, the DNA is TGTGCCAGCAGCCACCTCAGACAGGGGGGGGAGCAGTTCTTC. It yields the protein CASSHLRQGGEQFF.

V usage is TRBV24-1 and J usage is TRBJ2-5; TRBD2 aligns across 15 bases. This CDR3 contains 16 residues. V shed 4 bases, J shed 5 bases, and the junction held 4 bases outside the gene matches. Germline CDR1 reads KGHDR; CDR2 reads SFDVKD. CDR3 bases: TGTGCCACCAGTGACCGGACTAGCGGGAGGGTTGAGACCCAGTACTTC. As protein: CATSDRTSGRVETQYF.

In the case of this clonotype: A much larger clone is a single base away; this may be a read error. The chain carries TRBV7-2 and TRBJ2-7; 12 nucleotides agree with TRBD2. CDR1 SGHTA and CDR2 FQGNSA come from the germline V gene. Germline trimming cut 1 base from V and 7 bases from J; bases unmatched to any gene: 11. The CDR3 runs 17 residues. CDR3 sequence reads: CASSLEGWLAGGREQYF. CDR3 coding DNA: TGTGCCAGCAGCTTAGAGGGGTGGCTAGCGGGAGGGCGGGAGCAGTACTTC.

This clonotype was observed a few times. The chain couples TRBV11-3 to TRBJ1-6; D remains unclear. Germline-derived CDR1 and CDR2 are SGHNT and YENEEA. V was clipped by 7 bases and J by 8 bases, with 9 bases between them. The CDR3 is 12 residues long. As DNA, the CDR3 is TGTGCCAGCAAGATTGGGGATTCACCCCTCCACTTT. Translating it yields CASKIGDSPLHF.

With respect to this clonotype: Germline and junction disagree at one end, which may indicate a read error. CDR3 DNA sequence: TGCGCCAGCAGCCTCTGGCCCCTACCCACAGATATGCAGTATTTT. This translates into CASSLWPLPTDMQYF. This chain uses TRBV4-3 with TRBJ2-3, with no clear D. The CDR3 spans 15 residues. Germline values: CDR1 LGHNA, CDR2 YSLEER.

To note about this clonotype: At one end, the junction sequence differs from germline, possibly due to a read error. J is TRBJ1-2 and V is TRBV25-1, with a tentative D call TRBD1 (5 bases). Germline V gene sequence: CDR1 MGHDK, CDR2 SYGVNS. The length of the CDR3 is 16 residues. In nucleotides, the CDR3 is TGTGCCGGCAGTGGGGGGACCCTAGTGGGCCCCTATGGCTACACCTTC. Translating gives CAGSGGTLVGPYGYTF.

Many counts were recorded for this clonotype. The rearrangement links TRBV7-9 to TRBJ1-1; D not certain. Trimming took off 5 bases at V and 1 base at J, with 8 bases between the two ends. The germline CDR1 and CDR2 sequences are SEHNR and FQNEAQ (reference sequence). The CDR3 covers 13 residues. CDR3 coding DNA: TGTGCCAGCAGCCCCACTGAGAACACTGAAGCTTTCTTT. It specifies CASSPTENTEAFF.

The chain couples TRBV5-1 to TRBJ2-1; the D is unclear. CDR3 length equals 16 residues. Germline CDR1 and CDR2: SGHRS and YFSETQ. Trimming pared 5 bases from V and 5 bases from J, leaving 20 bases between. The CDR3, as DNA: TGCGCCAGCAGGGCGACGATAAATCTATTTGACAATGAGCAGTTCTTC. Translation: CASRATINLFDNEQFF.

This clonotype was observed a few times. The chain has TRBV28 and TRBJ2-5, with 10 bases matching TRBD1. The CDR3 has 17 residues. Unmatched junction bases numbered 11, after V lost 2 bases and J lost 5 bases. CDR1 and CDR2 (germline): MDHEN, SYDVKM. The CDR3 loop reads CASSLPGTGVFGETQYF. The CDR3 DNA is TGTGCCAGCAGTTTACCCGGGACAGGGGTGTTTGGGGAGACCCAGTACTTC.

Ten or more counts support this clonotype. The genes are TRBV6-1 and TRBJ1-1; possible D gene TRBD1, 5 bases. The length of the CDR3 is 12 residues. CDR1 is MNHNS and CDR2 is SASEGT in the germline V gene. Between the trimmed V and J ends, which lost 9 bases and 4 bases, there was a span of 12 bases. CDR3 DNA sequence: TGTGCCAGTAGAGGGGCCTCCACTGAAGCTTTCTTT. Its protein product is CASRGASTEAFF.

The sample holds a few counts of this clonotype. This sequence joins TRBV10-1 and TRBJ2-5; D may be TRBD1 (5 bases). The ends were cut back, 6 bases at V and 5 bases at J, with 31 bases in the middle. This CDR3 comprises 19 residues. The V gene's germline CDR1 is WNHNN and CDR2 SYGVQD (reference sequence). The CDR3 bases are TGCGCCAGCAGGATTGGGCAGGGATCTTCCTTACCCCCCAAGGAGACCCAGTACTTC. Translated: CASRIGQGSSLPPKETQYF.

Many counts were recorded for this clonotype. The chain combines TRBV10-3 with TRBJ2-7; D perhaps matches TRBD2 (6 bases). Germline CDR1 and CDR2: ENHRY and SYGVKD. The CDR3 is made up of 12 amino acids. Deletions cut 8 bases from V and 6 bases from J, with 14 bases between. CDR3: CAIQDYEGEQYF. The DNA of the CDR3 is TGTGCCATCCAGGACTACGAAGGCGAGCAGTACTTC.

This clonotype was seen a few times. The genes are TRBV5-4 and TRBJ2-7; 7 bases are shared with TRBD2. The CDR3 has 15 amino acids. Germline-derived CDR1 and CDR2 are SGHNT and YYREEE (reference sequence). V was pared by 0 bases and J by 4 bases, with 7 bases of the junction left unmatched. As DNA, the CDR3 is TGTGCCAGCAGCTTGGGGACTAGGGGAGTTTACGAGCAGTACTTC. As protein: CASSLGTRGVYEQYF.

This clonotype has only a few counts. The rearrangement links TRBV19 to TRBJ2-2, with 9 bases that match TRBD2. Germline lookup yields CDR1 LNHDA and CDR2 SQIVND (reference sequence). With V trimmed by 9 bases and J by 3 bases, 11 bases remained unmatched. The CDR3 runs to 16 residues. The DNA for the CDR3 is TGTGCCAGCCCGCGGGGCGGGAGGGCCGACACCGGGGAGCTGTTTTTT. Its protein is CASPRGGRADTGELFF.

There are a few counts of this clonotype. The chain recombines TRBV10-3 with TRBJ2-1; D not resolved. From germline, CDR1 is ENHRY and CDR2 SYGVKD. The CDR3 totals 15 residues. V was pared by 5 bases and J by 7 bases, with 18 bases between. This CDR3 is CAISPSGQNRNEQFF. The CDR3 region has the DNA TGTGCCATCAGTCCGAGTGGGCAGAATAGAAATGAGCAGTTCTTC.